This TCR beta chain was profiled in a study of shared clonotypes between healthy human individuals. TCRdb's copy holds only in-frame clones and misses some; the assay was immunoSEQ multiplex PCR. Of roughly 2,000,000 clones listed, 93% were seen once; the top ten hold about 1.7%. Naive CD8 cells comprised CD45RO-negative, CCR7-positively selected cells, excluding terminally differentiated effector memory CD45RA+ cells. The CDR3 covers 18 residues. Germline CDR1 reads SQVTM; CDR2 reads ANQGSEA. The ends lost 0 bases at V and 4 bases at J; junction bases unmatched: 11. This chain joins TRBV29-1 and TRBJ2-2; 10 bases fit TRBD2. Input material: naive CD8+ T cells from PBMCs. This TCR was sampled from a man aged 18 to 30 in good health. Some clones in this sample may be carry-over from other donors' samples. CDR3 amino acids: CSVEEGLAGDLSTGELFF. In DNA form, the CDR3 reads TGCAGCGTTGAAGAAGGCCTAGCGGGAGACCTGAGCACCGGGGAGCTGTTTTTT.